This is a list of T cell receptor beta chains from one sample in a study of blood T cell repertoires in COVID-19. Some clones are missing from TCRdb's copy, which holds only in-frame ones; the method was immunoSEQ multiplex PCR. The profile covers about 270,000 clones, with approximately 77% appearing a single time and around 2.9% taken by the ten largest. The sequencing input was peripheral blood. The receptors stem from a woman aged 18-29 years with acute or convalescent COVID-19. The CDR3 runs from the conserved cysteine through the conserved F or W. D genes are given only for firm matches. The size entry is marked missing in some rows and otherwise reads once, few, many or a size class.

d_gene	v_gene	len	j_gene	abundance	CDR3aa	CDR3nt
TRBD2	TRBV4-1	16	TRBJ2-1	.	CASSQDLAGPLLEQFF	TGCGCCAGCAGCCAGGATCTAGCGGGACCCCTGCTTGAGCAGTTCTTC
TRBD1	TRBV6-2/TRBV6-3	15	TRBJ2-7	.	CASSFLRDRAYEQYF	TGTGCCAGCAGTTTTCTCCGGGACAGGGCCTACGAGCAGTACTTC
TRBD2	TRBV28	16	TRBJ2-1	.	CASSPYPSGGYNEQFF	TGTGCCAGCAGTCCCTACCCTAGCGGGGGCTACAATGAGCAGTTCTTC
.	TRBV6-2/TRBV6-3	14	TRBJ2-2	.	CASSYALAGGELFF	TGTGCCAGCAGTTACGCCCTAGCCGGCGGGGAGCTGTTTTTT
TRBD1	TRBV5-1	16	TRBJ1-6	.	CASSSQGSLGNSPLHF	TGCGCCAGCAGCTCACAGGGGTCACTCGGTAATTCACCCCTCCACTTT
.	TRBV10-1	14	TRBJ1-1	.	CASAPQGFGTEAFF	TGCGCCAGCGCACCACAGGGATTCGGCACTGAAGCTTTCTTT
.	TRBV7-2	13	TRBJ2-2	.	CASSPLPQEELFF	TGTGCCAGCAGCCCATTACCACAGGAAGAGCTGTTTTTT
TRBD1	TRBV28	14	TRBJ2-7	.	CASNIRDRGLEQYF	TGTGCCAGCAATATCCGGGACAGGGGGCTTGAGCAGTACTTC
.	TRBV12-3/TRBV12-4	12	TRBJ1-1	.	CASSPGGVRAFF	TGTGCCAGCAGTCCGGGCGGGGTACGGGCTTTCTTT
TRBD2	TRBV27	17	TRBJ2-3	.	CASSPLIAGLSTDTQYF	TGTGCCAGCAGTCCCCTAATAGCGGGACTTAGCACAGATACGCAGTATTTT
TRBD2	TRBV11-2	14	TRBJ2-7	.	CASSFTSGRGIRYF	TGTGCCAGCAGCTTTACTAGCGGGCGCGGGATCCGGTACTTC
TRBD1	TRBV3-1/TRBV3-2	15	TRBJ1-2	once	CASSPTTGGNYGYTF	TGTGCCAGCAGCCCGACGACAGGGGGAAACTATGGCTACACCTTC
.	TRBV19	15	TRBJ2-7	.	CASSIGLAPTYEQYF	TGTGCCAGTAGTATCGGCCTAGCGCCGACCTACGAGCAGTACTTC
.	TRBV5-1	15	TRBJ1-1	.	CASSLVPGMNTEAFF	TGCGCCAGCAGCTTGGTTCCGGGAATGAACACTGAAGCTTTCTTT
TRBD2	TRBV7-9	16	TRBJ2-3	.	CASLGLTSGSTDTQYF	TGTGCCAGCTTAGGTCTGACTAGCGGAAGCACAGATACGCAGTATTTT
TRBD2	TRBV4-3	17	TRBJ2-1	once	CASSQDWLASGRNEQFF	TGCGCCAGCAGCCAAGATTGGTTGGCTAGCGGGAGGAATGAGCAGTTCTTC
.	TRBV6-2/TRBV6-3	15	TRBJ2-1	.	CASSSGGLYYNEQFF	TGTGCCAGCAGTTCAGGGGGACTTTACTACAATGAGCAGTTCTTC
TRBD1	TRBV18	16	TRBJ1-3	once	CASSQKTGEAGNTIYF	TGTGCCAGCTCACAGAAGACAGGGGAGGCTGGAAACACCATATATTTT
.	TRBV10-3	13	TRBJ2-1	.	CAISTSGNNEQFF	TGTGCCATCAGTACCAGCGGTAACAATGAGCAGTTCTTC
.	TRBV19	15	TRBJ1-5	once	CASSIVRQTNQPQHF	TGTGCCAGTAGTATAGTGAGACAAACCAATCAGCCCCAGCATTTT
.	TRBV29-1	15	TRBJ2-1	.	CSVDQGVRSYNEQFF	TGCAGCGTTGATCAGGGCGTGCGCTCCTACAATGAGCAGTTCTTC
TRBD2	TRBV9	19	TRBJ2-1	.	CASSVAGVLAGGFYNEQFF	TGTGCCAGCAGCGTAGCTGGAGTACTAGCGGGGGGGTTCTACAATGAGCAGTTCTTC
.	TRBV2	12	TRBJ2-7	.	CASSDRTLEQYF	TGTGCCAGCAGCGACAGGACCCTCGAGCAGTACTTC
TRBD2	TRBV7-2	18	TRBJ2-7	.	CASSLFFSGSAQFPEQYF	TGTGCCAGCAGCTTATTCTTCAGCGGGAGCGCCCAGTTTCCCGAGCAGTACTTC
TRBD2	TRBV5-1	17	TRBJ2-7	.	CASSLVLAGNRLREQYF	TGCGCCAGCAGCTTGGTATTAGCGGGGAACCGATTACGAGAGCAGTACTTC
.	TRBV5-8	14	TRBJ1-6	few	CASSLQGYNSPLHF	TGTGCCAGCAGCTTGCAGGGTTATAATTCACCCCTCCACTTT
TRBD2	TRBV5-1	16	TRBJ2-1	.	CASSWITSGSYNEQFF	TGCGCCAGCAGCTGGATTACTAGCGGGTCGTACAATGAGCAGTTCTTC
.	TRBV4-3	18	TRBJ1-3	.	CASSQERPQTVSGNTIYF	TGCGCCAGCAGCCAAGAAAGGCCCCAAACAGTCTCTGGAAACACCATATATTTT
TRBD1	TRBV24-1	20	TRBJ2-5	.	CATSDSRRDRGGSTKGTQYF	TGTGCCACCAGTGATTCAAGACGGGACAGGGGTGGGTCAACAAAGGGGACCCAGTACTTC
.	TRBV10-3	17	TRBJ2-7	.	CATHGTPSRRGKDEQYF	TGTGCCACCCACGGGACACCAAGTCGTAGGGGTAAAGACGAGCAGTACTTC
.	TRBV10-3	13	TRBJ1-3	.	CAIRGSGGNTIYF	TGTGCCATCCGGGGGAGCGGCGGAAACACCATATATTTT
.	TRBV4-3	13	TRBJ2-5	.	CASSQGVKETQYF	TGCGCCAGCAGCCAAGGAGTAAAAGAGACCCAGTACTTC
.	TRBV30	13	TRBJ2-3	.	CAWSVRRADTQYF	TGTGCCTGGAGTGTGCGTCGTGCAGATACGCAGTATTTT
TRBD2	TRBV7-2	16	TRBJ2-1	.	CASSLAGTSVKNEQFF	TGTGCCAGCAGCTTAGCGGGGACTAGCGTCAAAAATGAGCAGTTCTTC
.	TRBV19	15	TRBJ1-1	few	CASSIDPSGSTEAFF	TGTGCCAGTAGTATAGATCCGTCAGGGTCGACTGAAGCTTTCTTT
.	TRBV11-2	15	TRBJ1-2	.	CASSLDKGRGFGYTF	TGTGCCAGCAGCTTAGATAAGGGCAGGGGCTTTGGCTACACCTTC
.	TRBV9	15	TRBJ2-1	once	CASSVWVAEYNEQFF	TGTGCCAGCAGCGTATGGGTAGCGGAGTACAATGAGCAGTTCTTC
.	TRBV29-1	18	TRBJ2-5	.	CSAILPGKNRGLGETQYF	TGCAGCGCTATACTCCCCGGAAAAAACAGGGGACTTGGTGAGACCCAGTACTTC
TRBD1	TRBV27	15	TRBJ1-2	.	CASSFGTGREYGYTF	TGTGCCAGCAGTTTTGGGACAGGGAGAGAGTATGGCTACACCTTC